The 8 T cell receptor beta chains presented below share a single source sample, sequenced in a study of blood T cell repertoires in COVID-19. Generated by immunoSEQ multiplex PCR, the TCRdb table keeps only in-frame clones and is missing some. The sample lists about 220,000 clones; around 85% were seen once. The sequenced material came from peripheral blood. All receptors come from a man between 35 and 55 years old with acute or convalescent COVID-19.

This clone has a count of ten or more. CDR3 bases: TGTGCCAGCACCCAGGGAATGGCTAACCAGTACTTC. Its translation is CASTQGMANQYF. This chain uses TRBV6-5 with TRBJ2-5; maybe TRBD1 (5 bases). Germline-derived CDR1 and CDR2 are MNHEY and SVGAGI. With 7 bases removed from V and 10 bases from J, the gap between germline ends came to 16 bases. This CDR3 region has 12 residues.

The CDR3 nucleotides are TGTGCCAGCAGTTACCGAAAAGAAGACAACAGAGCCATATATTTT. Protein: CASSYRKEDNRAIYF. The genes are TRBV6-5 and TRBJ1-3; D is unresolved. The length of the CDR3 is 15 residues. The V and J ends lost 2 bases and 11 bases respectively, with 19 bases between them. Germline V gene lookup returns CDR1 MNHEY and CDR2 SVGAGI.

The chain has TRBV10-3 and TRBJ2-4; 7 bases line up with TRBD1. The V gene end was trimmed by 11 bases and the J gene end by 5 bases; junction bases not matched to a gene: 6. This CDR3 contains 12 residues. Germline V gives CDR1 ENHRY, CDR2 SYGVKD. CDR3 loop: CAATGTENIQYF. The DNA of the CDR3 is TGTGCCGCCACGGGGACAGAAAACATTCAGTACTTC.

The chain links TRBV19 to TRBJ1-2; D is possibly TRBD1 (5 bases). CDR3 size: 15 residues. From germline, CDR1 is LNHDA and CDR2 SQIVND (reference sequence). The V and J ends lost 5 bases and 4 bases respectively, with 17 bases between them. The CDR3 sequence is CASSPARWGGYGYTF. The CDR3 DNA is TGTGCCAGTAGTCCGGCTCGATGGGGCGGCTATGGCTACACCTTC.

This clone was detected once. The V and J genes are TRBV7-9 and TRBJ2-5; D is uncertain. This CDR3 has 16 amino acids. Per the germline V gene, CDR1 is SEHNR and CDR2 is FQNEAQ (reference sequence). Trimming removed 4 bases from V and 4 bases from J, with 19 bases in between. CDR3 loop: CASSSPSIESGETQYF. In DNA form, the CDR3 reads TGTGCCAGCAGCTCCCCATCTATCGAGTCAGGAGAGACCCAGTACTTC.

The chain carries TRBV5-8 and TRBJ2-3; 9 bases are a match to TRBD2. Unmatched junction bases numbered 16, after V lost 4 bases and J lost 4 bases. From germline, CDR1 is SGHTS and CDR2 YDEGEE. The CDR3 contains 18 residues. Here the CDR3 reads CASSPTISGGRAADTQYF. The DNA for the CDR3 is TGTGCCAGCAGCCCGACCATTTCCGGCGGGAGGGCTGCAGATACGCAGTATTTT. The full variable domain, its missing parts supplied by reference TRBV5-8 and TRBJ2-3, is EAGVTQSPTHLIKTRGQQATLRCSPISGHTSVYWYQQALGLGLQFLLWYDEGEERNRGNFPPRFSGRQFPNYSSELNVNALELEDSALYLCASSPTISGGRAADTQYFGPGTRLTVL.

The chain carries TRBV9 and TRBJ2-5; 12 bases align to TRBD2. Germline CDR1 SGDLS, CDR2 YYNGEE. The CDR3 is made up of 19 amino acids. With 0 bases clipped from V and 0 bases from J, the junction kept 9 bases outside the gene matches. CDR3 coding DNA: TGTGCCAGCAGCGTAGAGGCTAGCGGGAGGGCCTCTTACCAAGAGACCCAGTACTTC. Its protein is CASSVEASGRASYQETQYF.

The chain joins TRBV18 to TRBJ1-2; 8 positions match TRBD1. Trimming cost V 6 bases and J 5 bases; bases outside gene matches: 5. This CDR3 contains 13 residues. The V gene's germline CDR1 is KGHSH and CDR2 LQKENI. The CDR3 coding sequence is TGTGCCAGCTCCCGCGACAGGGGTTATGGCTACACCTTC. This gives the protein CASSRDRGYGYTF.